These 30 T cell receptor beta chains share one sample of origin, sequenced in a study of molecular identifiers for immune sequencing clone quantification. TCRdb reprocessed the PCR reads with MiXCR, giving one entry per CDR3 protein. In the table there are about 300,000 distinct CDR3 sequences, about a fifth of which are singletons. The sequencing input was naive CD8+ T cells from blood, with Jurkat cell RNA spiked in. As for subset: FACS-sorted CD8+CD4-CCR7+CD45RA+ naive T cells. The receptors were gathered from a human donor in good health. Some libraries in this study had Jurkat cell RNA spiked in.

This clonotype was counted ten times or more. The chain couples TRBV7-9 to TRBJ2-1, with D possibly matching TRBD1 (6 bases). In germline, CDR1 is SEHNR, CDR2 FQNEAQ (reference sequence). With 4 bases removed from V and 3 bases from J, the gap between germline ends came to 13 bases. CDR3 size: 15 residues. CDR3 nucleotide sequence: TGTGCCAGCAGCTCCTGGACAGAAAACTACAATGAGCAGTTCTTC. Its translation is CASSSWTENYNEQFF.

With respect to this clonotype: A much larger clone lies one base from this, so it may be a read error. The CDR3 is CAGRLPDSEGNTQYF. As DNA, the CDR3 is TGTGCCGGCAGGCTTCCGGACTCAGAGGGAAATACGCAGTATTTT. The J gene is TRBJ2-3, the V gene TRBV6-6; D is possibly TRBD2 (5 bases). This CDR3 region has 15 residues. Germline lookup yields CDR1 MNHNY and CDR2 SVGAGI (reference sequence).

In regard to this clonotype: A read error may be the cause here, since a much bigger clone is one base away. The gene calls are TRBV10-3 and TRBJ1-5; D unclear. Per the germline V gene, CDR1 is ENHRY and CDR2 is SYGVKD. This CDR3 comprises 12 residues. Between the trimmed V and J ends, which lost 4 bases and 3 bases, there was a span of 4 bases. The CDR3 DNA reads as TGTGCCATCAGTGGGCCCAATCAGCCCCAGCATTTT. It codes for CAISGPNQPQHF.

This clonotype has ten or more counts. The chain employs TRBV7-6 and TRBJ1-1, with D possibly TRBD1 on 5 matching bases. The germline CDR1 and CDR2 sequences are SGHVS and FNYEAQ. The CDR3 is made up of 16 amino acids. V was pared by 5 bases and J by 1 base, with 17 bases between. This chain's CDR3 is CASSLNLGASNTEAFF. In DNA, the CDR3 is TGTGCCAGCAGCCTCAACCTAGGGGCTTCGAACACTGAAGCTTTCTTT.

This clonotype turned up a few times. The CDR3 DNA follows: TGCGCCAGCAGCCAAGATGCAGGGAGCAATCAGCCCCAGCATTTT. This gives the protein CASSQDAGSNQPQHF. This chain connects TRBV4-3 to TRBJ1-5; D possibly corresponds to TRBD1 (5 bases). Germline V CDR1 and CDR2: LGHNA, YSLEER. This CDR3 region has 15 residues. V was shortened by 0 bases and J by 1 base, with 7 bases between the two germline ends.

In this sample, this clonotype turned up a few times. Here the CDR3 reads CASSPGGRLVSYEQYF. The CDR3, as DNA: TGCGCCAGCAGCCCCGGGGGACGCCTGGTCTCCTACGAGCAGTACTTC. The V and J genes are TRBV4-1 and TRBJ2-7; a weak D match, TRBD2 (6 bases). V dropped 4 bases and J dropped 0 bases, with 16 bases sitting between them. Germline values: CDR1 MGHRA, CDR2 YSYEKL. The CDR3 extends over 16 amino acids.

At least ten counts were recorded for this clonotype. The chain uses TRBV7-6 and TRBJ2-3; D is uncertain. From germline, CDR1 is SGHVS and CDR2 FNYEAQ. The CDR3 totals 14 residues. V gave up 6 bases and J gave up 0 bases, with 10 bases separating them. CDR3 sequence (DNA): TGTGCCAGCAGACCGGGCGCTAGCACAGATACGCAGTATTTT. It yields the protein CASRPGASTDTQYF.

The sample holds many counts of this clonotype. The V and J genes are TRBV19 and TRBJ2-7; the D call may be TRBD1 or TRBD2 (5 bases each). V gave up 6 bases and J gave up 7 bases, with 19 bases separating them. Germline lookup yields CDR1 LNHDA and CDR2 SQIVND (reference sequence). This CDR3 is built from 14 residues. This CDR3 is CASRLAGASGEQYF. The CDR3, as DNA: TGTGCCAGTAGGTTGGCCGGGGCTTCGGGGGAGCAGTACTTC.

This clonotype has a count of ten or more. The chain couples TRBV20-1 to TRBJ1-5; unclear D gene. The CDR3 contains 16 residues. V lost 0 bases and J lost 2, with 14 bases in between. Germline CDR1 and CDR2: DFQATT and SNEGSKA (reference sequence). The CDR3 protein is CSARDLLGPGNQPQHF. In nucleotides, the CDR3 is TGCAGTGCTAGAGATCTTTTAGGGCCGGGCAATCAGCCCCAGCATTTT.

This clonotype has ten or more counts. This chain joins TRBV6-5 and TRBJ2-2; TRBD2 is a possible D gene (5 bases). Trimming cost V 6 bases and J 3 bases, with 20 bases left between them. The CDR3 has 17 amino acids. Germline V lookup: CDR1 MNHEY, CDR2 SVGAGI. The CDR3, as DNA: TGTGCCAGCAGCCCAACGATCTGGAGGTTGGACACCGGGGAGCTGTTTTTT. This encodes CASSPTIWRLDTGELFF.

A remark on this clonotype: At one of its ends the junction is not consistent with the germline gene, which may arise from a read error. The rearrangement uses TRBV19 and TRBJ2-7; 9 bases align to TRBD2. CDR3 size: 14 residues. Germline loops: CDR1 LNHDA, CDR2 SQIVND (reference sequence). The CDR3 loop is CAGSIAGGGGEQYF. CDR3 in DNA: TGTGCCGGTAGTATAGCTGGCGGGGGGGGCGAGCAGTACTTC.

At least ten counts were recorded for this clonotype. The V call is TRBV24-1, the J call TRBJ1-1; D remains ambiguous. The CDR3 has 12 residues. CDR1 KGHDR and CDR2 SFDVKD come from the germline V gene. V lost 3 bases and J 3 bases, leaving 4 bases between the germline ends. CDR3 nucleotides: TGTGCCACCAGTGATGGGTACACTGAAGCTTTCTTT. Its translation is CATSDGYTEAFF.

The chain combines TRBV12-3 or TRBV12-4 with TRBJ1-5; D remains unclear. This CDR3 contains 16 residues. V lost 3 bases and J lost 1, with 13 bases in between. DNA of the CDR3: TGTGCCAGCAGTTTTGTGGGGAGAGTGAGCAATCAGCCCCAGCATTTT. As protein: CASSFVGRVSNQPQHF.

V is TRBV30 and J is TRBJ1-1; D unresolved. The germline V gene encodes CDR1 GTSNPN and CDR2 SVGIG (reference sequence). Trimming removed 0 bases at V and 7 bases at J, with 15 bases between. The CDR3 runs 14 residues. The CDR3 DNA follows: TGTGCCTGGAGTGTACGCGAGACTATGTTTGAAGCTTTCTTT. Residues: CAWSVRETMFEAFF. Variable domain in full (rest from reference TRBV30 and TRBJ1-1): SQTIHQWPATLVQPVGSPLSLECTVEGTSNPNLYWYRQAAGRGLQLLFYSVGIGQISSEVPQNLSASRPQDRQFILSSKKLLLSDSGFYLCAWSVRETMFEAFFGQGTRLTVV.

In regard to this clonotype: This could be a read error, since a much larger clone is one nucleotide away. Since no conserved phenylalanine or tryptophan closes the CDR3, a read error is the likely cause. The chain recombines TRBV5-6 with TRBJ2-1; D is unclear. From germline, CDR1 is SGHDT and CDR2 YYEEEE. There are 13 residues in the CDR3. V lost 2 bases, J lost 8 bases, and 11 bases lay in between. The DNA of the CDR3 is TGTGCCAGCAGCTTCGGACCGGGCTATGAGCAGTTCTCC. This codes for CASSFGPGYEQFS.

This clonotype was seen a handful of times. The chain is built from TRBV5-4 and TRBJ2-5, with D unclear. The CDR3 contains 14 residues. Germline V lookup: CDR1 SGHNT, CDR2 YYREEE (reference sequence). V was clipped by 4 bases and J by 2 bases, with 12 bases between them. CDR3 sequence: CASSPWAEQETQYF. The CDR3 nucleotides are TGTGCCAGCAGCCCGTGGGCAGAGCAAGAGACCCAGTACTTC.

This clonotype was seen many times. The J gene is TRBJ2-3, the V gene TRBV6-2 or TRBV6-3; D unresolved. The ends were cut back, 5 bases at V and 6 bases at J, with 9 bases in the middle. Per the germline V gene, CDR1 is MNHEY and CDR2 is SVGEGT. CDR3 size: 12 residues. Here the CDR3 reads CASSRLVDTQYF. Written as DNA, the CDR3 is TGTGCCAGCAGTCGCCTCGTGGATACGCAGTATTTT.

This clonotype was seen many times. This chain links TRBV7-9 with TRBJ2-7; D gene uncertain. V was trimmed by 6 bases and J by 3 bases, leaving 12 bases between them. The CDR3 runs to 13 residues. The germline V gene encodes CDR1 SEHNR and CDR2 FQNEAQ (reference sequence). The CDR3 loop is CASSYPTSYEQYF. The CDR3 DNA sequence: TGTGCCAGCAGTTACCCGACAAGCTACGAGCAGTACTTC. Variable domain in full (rest from reference TRBV7-9 and TRBJ2-7): DTGVSQNPRHKITKRGQNVTFRCDPISEHNRLYWYRQTLGQGPEFLTYFQNEAQLEKSRLLSDRFSAERPKGSFSTLEIQRTEQGDSAMYLCASSYPTSYEQYFGPGTRLTVT.

In its sample, this clonotype was seen many times. This chain links TRBV29-1 with TRBJ2-3; 8 bases map to TRBD1. J was trimmed by 8 bases and V by 0 bases; bases with no gene match: 16. The CDR3 sequence is 17 residues long. From germline, CDR1 is SQVTM and CDR2 ANQGSEA. Here the CDR3 reads CSVEDPLTGAQWPTQYF. The CDR3 DNA sequence: TGCAGCGTTGAAGACCCTCTGACAGGGGCCCAGTGGCCTACGCAGTATTTT.

At least ten counts were recorded for this clonotype. The rearrangement links TRBV6-6 to TRBJ2-7; no firm D call. CDR3 length: 13 residues. Trimming stripped 1 base from V and 5 bases from J, with 9 bases between. CDR1 is MNHNY, CDR2 SVGAGI, per germline (reference sequence). The CDR3 DNA reads as TGTGCCAGCAGTTACTTGAGTATTGACGAGCAGTACTTC. Its translation: CASSYLSIDEQYF.

This clonotype appeared many times. The chain joins TRBV30 to TRBJ2-7; 7 bases match TRBD1. The CDR3 runs to 12 residues. The ends lost 5 bases at V and 4 bases at J; junction bases unmatched: 5. Germline V CDR1 and CDR2: GTSNPN, SVGIG (reference sequence). CDR3 residues: CAWGDSGYEQYF. The CDR3, as DNA: TGTGCCTGGGGGGACAGTGGGTACGAGCAGTACTTC.

The sample holds many counts of this clonotype. The chain links TRBV29-1 to TRBJ2-7, with 8 bases fitting TRBD2. The CDR3 covers 12 residues. Trimming cost V 5 bases and J 7 bases; bases outside gene matches: 7. Germline-derived CDR1 and CDR2 are SQVTM and ANQGSEA. CDR3 region: CSVLSGGGEQYF. CDR3 bases: TGCAGCGTTTTATCGGGGGGGGGTGAGCAGTACTTC.

This clonotype was counted a few times. The V gene is TRBV2, the J gene TRBJ2-6, with D perhaps assigned TRBD1 or TRBD2 (6 bases each). The CDR3 consists of 16 residues. Germline V CDR1 and CDR2: SNHLY, FYNNEI. V was clipped by 2 bases and J by 2 bases, with 10 bases between them. Here the CDR3 reads CASSERGLAGANVLTF. CDR3 coding DNA: TGTGCCAGCAGTGAACGGGGGCTAGCTGGGGCCAACGTCCTGACTTTC.

The chain joins TRBV7-9 to TRBJ2-7; D could derive from TRBD1 or TRBD2 (5 bases each). This CDR3 contains 15 residues. From germline, CDR1 is SEHNR and CDR2 FQNEAQ (reference sequence). The V end was cut by 4 bases, the J end by 2 bases, with 15 bases between. The CDR3 here is CASSSGTQGTYEQYF. In DNA, the CDR3 is TGTGCCAGCAGCTCAGGGACCCAAGGCACCTACGAGCAGTACTTC.

This clonotype was picked up many times. The rearrangement joins TRBV7-2 to TRBJ2-3; D unresolved. Germline loops: CDR1 SGHTA, CDR2 FQGNSA. The V and J ends lost 6 bases and 3 bases respectively, with 7 bases between them. CDR3 length equals 12 residues. In DNA form, the CDR3 reads TGTGCCAGCAGTGTCGGTACAGATACGCAGTATTTT. It codes for CASSVGTDTQYF.

This clonotype was seen only a few times. This sequence joins TRBV12-3 or TRBV12-4 and TRBJ2-5; 7 bases match TRBD1. The CDR3 covers 13 residues. The V and J ends lost 7 bases and 2 bases, in that order; junction bases with no gene match: 4. CDR3 amino acids: CASKGAGQETQYF. CDR3 nucleotides: TGTGCCAGCAAGGGGGCTGGGCAAGAGACCCAGTACTTC.

This clonotype was seen a handful of times. The chain is built from TRBV11-3 and TRBJ2-3; D gene ambiguous. Germline V gene sequence: CDR1 SGHNT, CDR2 YENEEA. Deletions cut 1 base from V and 2 bases from J, with 10 bases between. CDR3 size: 15 residues. CDR3 DNA sequence: TGTGCCAGCAGCTTAGCCGGTCTTCTCACAGATACGCAGTATTTT. Translated: CASSLAGLLTDTQYF. Together with reference TRBV11-3 and TRBJ2-3, the CDR3 gives the full variable domain: EAGVVQSPRYKIIEKKQPVAFWCNPISGHNTLYWYLQNLGQGPELLIRYENEEAVDDSQLPKDRFSAERLKGVDSTLKIQPAELGDSAVYLCASSLAGLLTDTQYFGPGTRLTVL.

The sample holds many counts of this clonotype. The chain employs TRBV7-9 and TRBJ2-3; TRBD2 matches 8 bases. V was clipped by 3 bases and J by 0 bases; unmatched bases: 2. CDR3 length equals 15 residues. Germline values: CDR1 SEHNR, CDR2 FQNEAQ (reference sequence). The DNA for the CDR3 is TGTGCCAGCAGCTTTGCGGGGGGCAGCACAGATACGCAGTATTTT. Its protein is CASSFAGGSTDTQYF.

Comments on this clonotype: A much larger clone sits a single nucleotide away, making a read error possible. V is TRBV30 and J is TRBJ2-7; D could derive from TRBD1 or TRBD2 (5 bases each). The CDR3 is 12 residues long. From germline, CDR1 is GTSNPN and CDR2 SVGIG (reference sequence). V dropped 4 bases and J dropped 7 bases, with 14 bases sitting between them. CDR3 sequence (DNA): TGTGCCTGGAATTTCGTGGGGGAAGAGCAGTACTTC. It encodes CAWNFVGEEQYF.

This clonotype was seen many times. The chain carries TRBV27 and TRBJ2-5; 14 nucleotides match TRBD2. Germline values: CDR1 MNHEY, CDR2 SMNVEV (reference sequence). The ends lost 5 bases at V and 4 bases at J; junction bases unmatched: 6. The CDR3 contains 16 residues. The CDR3: CASSPGLAGAGETQYF. CDR3 DNA: TGTGCCAGCAGTCCGGGACTAGCGGGAGCAGGAGAGACCCAGTACTTC.